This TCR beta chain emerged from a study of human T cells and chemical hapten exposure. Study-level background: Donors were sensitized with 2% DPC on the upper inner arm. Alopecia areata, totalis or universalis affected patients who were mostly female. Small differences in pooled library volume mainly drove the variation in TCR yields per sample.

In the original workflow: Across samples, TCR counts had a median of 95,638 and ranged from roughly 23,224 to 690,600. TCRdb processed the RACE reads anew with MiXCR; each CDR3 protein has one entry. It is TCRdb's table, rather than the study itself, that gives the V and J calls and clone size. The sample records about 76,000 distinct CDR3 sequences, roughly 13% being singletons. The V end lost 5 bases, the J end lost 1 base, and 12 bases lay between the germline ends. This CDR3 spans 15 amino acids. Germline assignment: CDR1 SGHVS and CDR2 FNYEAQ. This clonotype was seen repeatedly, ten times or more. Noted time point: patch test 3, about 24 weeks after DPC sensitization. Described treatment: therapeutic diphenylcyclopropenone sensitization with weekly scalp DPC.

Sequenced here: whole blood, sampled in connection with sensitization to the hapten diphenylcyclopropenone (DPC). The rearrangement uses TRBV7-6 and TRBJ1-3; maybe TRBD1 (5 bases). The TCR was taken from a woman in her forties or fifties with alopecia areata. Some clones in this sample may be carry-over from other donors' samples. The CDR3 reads CASSPGPLSGNTIYF. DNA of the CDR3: TGTGCCAGCAGCCCGGGGCCTCTATCTGGAAACACCATATATTTT.